This passage covers 22 T cell receptor beta chains from one sample sequenced in a study of blood T cells in healthy people across ages. Next came a second PCR, run for about 6 to 12 cycles, which used a sample-barcoded 5' primer along with a J-beta primer mix. TCRdb redid the calling of the 5' RACE reads with MiXCR, one entry per CDR3 protein. The sample yields 650,000 to 950,000 distinct CDR3 sequences, around 43% seen once. The sequenced sample was blood. Source of these receptors: a man aged 55 to 69 in good health.

This clonotype came up a few times. The rearrangement links TRBV7-9 to TRBJ1-4; D may be TRBD1 (5 bases). V was clipped by 5 bases and J by 5 bases, with 15 bases between them. The CDR3 loop spans 15 amino acids. CDR1 is SEHNR and CDR2 is FQNEAQ in the germline V gene (reference sequence). In nucleotides, the CDR3 is TGTGCCAGCAGCCCCGGGTTAGGGGTAAATGAAAAACTGTTTTTT. Translating gives CASSPGLGVNEKLFF.

The chain is built from TRBV20-1 and TRBJ2-5, with D hard to call. The CDR3 is made up of 13 amino acids. The V end lost 0 bases, the J end lost 4 bases, and 9 bases lay between the germline ends. The germline gives CDR1 DFQATT, CDR2 SNEGSKA (reference sequence). The CDR3 spells CSAREEWGETQYF. Written as DNA, the CDR3 is TGCAGTGCTAGAGAAGAGTGGGGAGAGACCCAGTACTTC.

This clonotype was observed many times. The chain couples TRBV11-3 to TRBJ1-2; the D is unclear. The CDR3 covers 13 residues. Trimming removed 5 bases from V and 2 bases from J, with 9 bases in between. Germline values: CDR1 SGHNT, CDR2 YENEEA. The CDR3 sequence is CASSQDGNYGYTF. CDR3 coding DNA: TGTGCCAGCAGCCAGGACGGGAACTATGGCTACACCTTC.

J is TRBJ2-7 and V is TRBV12-3 or TRBV12-4, with D possibly being TRBD2 (5 bases). The CDR3 has 14 residues. Between the trimmed V and J ends, which lost 7 bases and 2 bases, there was a span of 15 bases. CDR3 DNA sequence: TGTGCCAGCACCCTTACGGGGTCGGCCTACGAGCAGTACTTC. It codes for CASTLTGSAYEQYF.

V usage is TRBV9 and J usage is TRBJ2-5, with 13 bases lining up with TRBD2. The CDR3 length is 15 residues. Germline trimming cut 3 bases from V and 2 bases from J; bases unmatched to any gene: 1. Germline CDR1 and CDR2: SGDLS and YYNGEE. The CDR3 region has the DNA TGTGCCAGCAGCGGGGGACTAGCGGGGCAAGAGACCCAGTACTTC. Protein sequence: CASSGGLAGQETQYF.

This clonotype was counted only a few times. In DNA form, the CDR3 reads TGCGCCAGCAGCTTGTTACAGGGGGCGGCTTACGAGCAGTACTTC. The encoded protein is CASSLLQGAAYEQYF. V and J are TRBV5-1 and TRBJ2-7; 9 bases align to TRBD1. V trimming: 1 base; J trimming: 4 bases; junction bases outside the gene matches: 6. The CDR3 contains 15 residues. Germline values: CDR1 SGHRS, CDR2 YFSETQ.

The V and J genes are TRBV5-1 and TRBJ2-2, with D perhaps matching TRBD1 (6 bases). The CDR3 spans 15 residues. CDR1 and CDR2 from the germline V gene are SGHRS and YFSETQ. V dropped 4 bases and J dropped 0 bases, with 10 bases sitting between them. The CDR3 spells CASSGRTANTGELFF. In DNA form, the CDR3 reads TGCGCCAGCAGCGGAAGGACAGCGAACACCGGGGAGCTGTTTTTT.

There are a few counts of this clonotype. This chain joins TRBV5-5 and TRBJ2-4; D not certain. The germline V gene has CDR1 SGHKS and CDR2 YYEKEE (reference sequence). Trimming stripped 0 bases from V and 8 bases from J, with 9 bases between. The CDR3 length is 13 residues. The CDR3 nucleotides are TGTGCCAGCAGCTTGGAGGGTATCGACATTCAGTACTTC. It codes for CASSLEGIDIQYF.

The rearrangement uses TRBV20-1 and TRBJ2-7; D is possibly TRBD1 (5 bases). The CDR3 has 14 residues. Trimming cost V 3 bases and J 6 bases, with 18 bases left between them. Germline V gene lookup returns CDR1 DFQATT and CDR2 SNEGSKA (reference sequence). CDR3 nucleotides: TGCAGTGCTAGTATCGGGCAGGGTGAAGGCGAGCAGTACTTC. It codes for CSASIGQGEGEQYF.

This clonotype has a count of ten or more. This chain uses TRBV20-1 with TRBJ2-3, with D maybe TRBD2 (5 bases). The CDR3 totals 15 residues. V was shortened by 0 bases and J by 2 bases, with 12 bases between the two germline ends. The germline V gene has CDR1 DFQATT and CDR2 SNEGSKA (reference sequence). The CDR3, as DNA: TGCAGTGCTAGAGATATGAAGCGGACCACAGATACGCAGTATTTT. Its protein product is CSARDMKRTTDTQYF.

The chain joins TRBV5-1 to TRBJ2-5; TRBD1 aligns across 7 bases. The CDR3 runs to 13 residues. CDR1 is SGHRS and CDR2 is YFSETQ in the germline V gene. With V trimmed by 5 bases and J by 5 bases, 6 bases remained unmatched. CDR3: CASRTGSLETQYF. As DNA, the CDR3 is TGCGCCAGCAGGACAGGGTCATTGGAGACCCAGTACTTC.

About this clonotype: The junction differs from germline at one of its ends, possibly a read error. Here the CDR3 DNA reads TGTGCCAGCAGGAGAGGACCCGGGGTCCAAGGGACCCAGTACTTC. Its protein product is CASRRGPGVQGTQYF. V is TRBV28 and J is TRBJ2-5, with D perhaps TRBD2 (5 bases). This CDR3 comprises 15 residues. Germline-derived CDR1 and CDR2 are MDHEN and SYDVKM.

To note about this clonotype: This may be a read error, as it is one base from a much larger clone. The genes are TRBV15 and TRBJ2-3; 8 bases align to TRBD1. The CDR3 is 15 residues long. V lost 4 bases and J lost 2; bases outside the gene matches: 5. Germline CDR1 is LNHNV and CDR2 is YYDKDF (reference sequence). The CDR3 is CATSIVDRDTDTQYF. The DNA of the CDR3 is TGTGCCACCAGCATCGTGGACAGGGACACAGATACGCAGTATTTT. The full variable domain, rest sourced from reference TRBV15 and TRBJ2-3, is DAMVIQNPRYQVTQFGKPVTLSCSQTLNHNVMYWYQQKSSQAPKLLFHYYDKDFNNEADTPDNFQSRRPNTSFCFLDIRSPGLGDTAMYLCATSIVDRDTDTQYFGPGTRLTVL.

The chain couples TRBV7-2 to TRBJ2-4, with D tentatively TRBD2 (5 bases). The J call may be faulty, since TRBJ2-7 better matches the DNA end. Germline V gene lookup returns CDR1 SGHTA and CDR2 FQGNSA. The CDR3 is made up of 13 amino acids. Here the CDR3 reads CASSPPGMLEQYF. CDR3 bases: TGTGCCAGCAGCCCCCCGGGGATGCTCGAGCAGTACTTC.

The chain carries TRBV6-1 and TRBJ2-3; perhaps TRBD2 as D (6 bases). CDR1 MNHNS and CDR2 SASEGT come from the germline V gene. This CDR3 contains 14 residues. The V end lost 2 bases, the J end lost 6 bases, and 12 bases lay between the germline ends. CDR3 DNA sequence: TGTGCCAGCAGTGAAATGGGGAGCGGGGATACGCAGTATTTT. Amino acids: CASSEMGSGDTQYF.

The chain joins TRBV7-2 to TRBJ2-3, with TRBD2 matching 9 bases. The V and J ends lost 5 bases and 3 bases, in that order; junction bases with no gene match: 12. Germline V gene lookup returns CDR1 SGHTA and CDR2 FQGNSA. The CDR3 runs to 17 residues. This chain's CDR3 is CASSPLRGGLSTDTQYF. CDR3 nucleotide sequence: TGTGCCAGCAGCCCATTGCGGGGGGGCCTATCGACAGATACGCAGTATTTT.

The V call is TRBV6-1, the J call TRBJ1-1; unclear D gene. Germline values: CDR1 MNHNS, CDR2 SASEGT. The CDR3 totals 14 residues. Between the trimmed V and J ends, which lost 0 bases and 7 bases, there was a span of 12 bases. The CDR3 DNA follows: TGTGCCAGCAGTGAAGCGCTTCTGGGGTATGAAGCTTTCTTT. It codes for CASSEALLGYEAFF.

This clonotype was found a few times. This sequence joins TRBV4-1 and TRBJ2-7; 9 nucleotides line up with TRBD1. This CDR3 contains 17 residues. After removal of 4 bases from V and 5 bases from J, the junction contained 15 bases not matched to a gene. The V gene's germline CDR1 is MGHRA and CDR2 YSYEKL. This CDR3 is CASSLALPGTGMNEQYF. The CDR3 region has the DNA TGCGCCAGCAGCCTGGCACTCCCCGGGACAGGGATGAACGAGCAGTACTTC.

J is TRBJ1-2 and V is TRBV6-6, with 10 bases lining up with TRBD1. J was trimmed by 0 bases and V by 0 bases; bases with no gene match: 1. CDR1 is MNHNY, CDR2 SVGAGI, per germline (reference sequence). This CDR3 has 16 residues. CDR3 in amino acids: CASSYSGQGANYGYTF. CDR3 DNA: TGTGCCAGCAGTTACTCTGGACAGGGGGCTAACTATGGCTACACCTTC.

The rearrangement links TRBV3-1 to TRBJ2-4; the D is unclear. The J call may be in error: the DNA end matches TRBJ2-5 better. The CDR3 loop spans 15 amino acids. The germline gives CDR1 LGHDT, CDR2 YNNKEL (reference sequence). The DNA of the CDR3 is TGTGCCAGCAGCCCGAATACCGGGCCCCGGGAGACCCAGTACTTC. It codes for CASSPNTGPRETQYF.

This clonotype has just a few counts. The chain uses TRBV20-1 and TRBJ2-3; TRBD2 might be the D (6 bases). Looked up from germline, CDR1 is DFQATT and CDR2 is SNEGSKA (reference sequence). The CDR3 extends over 17 amino acids. Trimming left V 4 bases short and J 8 bases short, with 28 bases between. The CDR3 nucleotides read TGCAGTGCTAAAGCAAGTGGAGGGGACGGACAAAGAAGTACGCAGTATTTT. Translated, it gives CSAKASGGDGQRSTQYF.

As regards this clonotype: The junction shows a germline mismatch at one end, possibly a read error. V and J are TRBV6-2 or TRBV6-3 and TRBJ2-1; 11 bases are shared with TRBD2. The CDR3 covers 16 residues. Looked up from germline, CDR1 is MNHEY and CDR2 is SVGEGT. The CDR3 bases are TGCGCCAGCAGCCAACGTAGCGGGGGGGCCTACAATGAGCAGTTCTTC. Residues: CASSQRSGGAYNEQFF.